The T cell receptor beta chain under discussion was sequenced for a study of OX40 agonist ivuxolimab in advanced cancers. Study context: Averaging 60 years in age, with a range of roughly 23 to 80, the cohort was 82.7% male.

The CDR3 spans 18 residues. With V trimmed by 5 bases and J by 7 bases, 19 bases remained unmatched. Germline CDR1 SGHVS, CDR2 FNYEAQ. Study conclusions and caveats: The average count of expanded clones was higher among CD8+ T cells than among CD4+. At 0.1 to 3.0 mg/kg and by week 6, clonal expansion occurred in CD4+ and CD8+ blood T cells.

Researchers took blood at baseline, on cycle 4 day 1, and on cycle 7 day 1. A word on this clone: Its target is not known.

Assay used: immunoSEQ multiplex PCR; TCRdb lists only in-frame clones, some missing. The sample has tens of thousands of clones, about 83% seen once. This TCR derives from an adult with an advanced solid tumor such as melanoma, head and neck, liver or kidney cancer. The chain combines TRBV7-6 with TRBJ2-1; 8 bases are a match to TRBD2. The material was CD4+ or CD8+ T cells sorted from blood, obtained in a trial of the OX40 agonist ivuxolimab. CDR3 DNA: TGTGCCAGCAGCCCTAGGACTAGCCCCCTCAAGGGTTTTAATGAGCAGTTCTTC. Amino acid sequence: CASSPRTSPLKGFNEQFF.